The 29 T cell receptor beta chains presented below share a single source sample, sequenced in a study of T-cell reconstitution after alpha-beta-depleted transplantation in children. The authors prepared the TCRbeta library with unique molecular identifiers. TCRdb independently ran MiXCR on the PCR reads; one entry per CDR3 protein. The table lists about 610,000 distinct CDR3 sequences, 10% of them singletons. This specimen was PBMCs from the stem cell graft donor, taken from the stem cell graft. These receptors all stem from a human donor who donated a stem cell graft to a child with acute myeloid leukemia.

This clonotype was observed a few times. The J gene is TRBJ2-7, the V gene TRBV7-2, with D possibly being TRBD2 (5 bases). Germline V lookup: CDR1 SGHTA, CDR2 FQGNSA. This CDR3 is 14 amino acids long. The ends were cut back, 1 base at V and 3 bases at J, with 10 bases in the middle. This CDR3 is CASSLVRVYYEQYF. In DNA form, the CDR3 reads TGTGCCAGCAGCTTAGTGAGGGTGTACTACGAGCAGTACTTC.

In its sample, this clonotype was seen many times. The chain combines TRBV28 with TRBJ2-1; weak D call: TRBD1 (6 bases). The CDR3 totals 16 residues. Germline CDR1 and CDR2: MDHEN and SYDVKM. V lost 2 bases to trimming and J lost 2 bases, with 13 bases between them. CDR3 residues: CASSLTGRGTYNEQFF. CDR3 DNA: TGTGCCAGCAGTTTAACGGGCAGGGGAACCTACAATGAGCAGTTCTTC.

This clonotype was observed a handful of times. The chain recombines TRBV29-1 with TRBJ1-1; tentative D call: TRBD1 (5 bases). Germline values: CDR1 SQVTM, CDR2 ANQGSEA. V lost 7 bases, J lost 6 bases, and 15 bases lay in between. This CDR3 is built from 12 residues. In DNA, the CDR3 is TGCAGCGCCGCGGGGGTCGTCCCTGAAGCTTTCTTT. This gives the protein CSAAGVVPEAFF.

The V call is TRBV7-9, the J call TRBJ1-1, with 9 nucleotides matching TRBD1. After removal of 5 bases from V and 5 bases from J, the junction contained 9 bases not matched to a gene. The CDR3 is made up of 15 amino acids. Germline-derived CDR1 and CDR2 are SEHNR and FQNEAQ (reference sequence). The CDR3 loop reads CASSGGQGRRTEAFF. In nucleotides, the CDR3 is TGTGCCAGCAGCGGGGGACAGGGAAGAAGGACTGAAGCTTTCTTT.

Only a few counts were recorded for this clonotype. The rearrangement uses TRBV6-1 and TRBJ1-1, with 8 bases identical to TRBD1. From germline, CDR1 is MNHNS and CDR2 SASEGT. The CDR3 extends over 14 amino acids. V was pared by 6 bases and J by 4 bases, with 7 bases of the junction left unmatched. The CDR3 DNA sequence: TGTGCCAGCAGGAGACAGGGGAGGGGCACTGAAGCTTTCTTT. Protein sequence: CASRRQGRGTEAFF.

In its sample, this clonotype was seen many times. V gene TRBV20-1 combines with J gene TRBJ2-7; D might be TRBD1 (6 bases). Trimming took off 6 bases at V and 0 bases at J, with 12 bases between the two ends. Germline values: CDR1 DFQATT, CDR2 SNEGSKA (reference sequence). There are 13 residues in the CDR3. DNA of the CDR3: TGCAGTGCACCGACAGGTAGCTCCTACGAGCAGTACTTC. Translating gives CSAPTGSSYEQYF.

Many counts were recorded for this clonotype. This chain links TRBV7-3 with TRBJ2-1; 8 nucleotides agree with TRBD2. J lost 4 bases, V lost 1 base, and 6 bases had no gene match. Germline CDR1 reads SGHTA; CDR2 reads FQGTGA. This CDR3 spans 16 amino acids. The CDR3 spells CASSLRLAGAYNEQFF. The CDR3 nucleotides read TGTGCCAGCAGCTTAAGGCTAGCGGGTGCTTACAATGAGCAGTTCTTC.

This chain joins TRBV5-1 and TRBJ2-3; 14 nucleotides match TRBD2. The CDR3 has 17 amino acids. V gave up 4 bases and J gave up 5 bases; unmatched junction bases: 9. The germline V gene has CDR1 SGHRS and CDR2 YFSETQ. DNA for the CDR3: TGCGCCAGCAGCGAAAGACTAGCGGGAGGGCTGAGAGATACGCAGTATTTT. Its translation is CASSERLAGGLRDTQYF. Together with reference TRBV5-1 and TRBJ2-3, the CDR3 gives the full variable domain: KAGVTQTPRYLIKTRGQQVTLSCSPISGHRSVSWYQQTPGQGLQFLFEYFSETQRNKGNFPGRFSGRQFSNSRSEMNVSTLELGDSALYLCASSERLAGGLRDTQYFGPGTRLTVL.

The chain employs TRBV11-2 and TRBJ1-1, with 7 positions matching TRBD1. CDR3 size: 12 residues. Per germline, CDR1 SGHAT and CDR2 FQNNGV. V lost 3 bases to trimming and J lost 7 bases; unmatched junction nucleotides: 2. The CDR3 region has the DNA TGTGCCAGCAGCTTTCGGACAGGTGAAGCTTTCTTT. Its translation is CASSFRTGEAFF. Full variable domain (remainder filled in from reference TRBV11-2 and TRBJ1-1): EAGVAQSPRYKIIEKRQSVAFWCNPISGHATLYWYQQILGQGPKLLIQFQNNGVVDDSQLPKDRFSAERLKGVDSTLKIQPAKLEDSAVYLCASSFRTGEAFFGQGTRLTVV.

This clonotype came up many times. J is TRBJ2-7 and V is TRBV2, with D perhaps TRBD2 (6 bases). Germline V CDR1 and CDR2: SNHLY, FYNNEI. This CDR3 has 12 amino acids. Trimming removed 2 bases at V and 9 bases at J, with 11 bases between. CDR3 residues: CASSETTAGQYF. CDR3 in DNA: TGTGCCAGCAGTGAAACGACAGCGGGGCAGTACTTC.

This clonotype was counted a few times. The chain is built from TRBV24-1 and TRBJ2-3; no definite D call. The CDR3 runs to 15 residues. V lost 0 bases and J 1 base, leaving 7 bases between the germline ends. The germline CDR1 and CDR2 sequences are KGHDR and SFDVKD. The CDR3 bases are TGTGCCACCAGTGATTTGCAGGCCCGCACAGATACGCAGTATTTT. It is translated as CATSDLQARTDTQYF.

This clonotype was picked up many times. CDR3 in DNA: TGCAGTGCTACCGAGGGCGGGAGATTTGGCACAGATACGCAGTATTTT. As protein: CSATEGGRFGTDTQYF. This chain links TRBV20-1 with TRBJ2-3; 7 bases map to TRBD2. The CDR3 spans 16 residues. Germline CDR1 is DFQATT and CDR2 is SNEGSKA (reference sequence). V lost 4 bases, J lost 1 base, and 11 bases stayed unmatched.

In this sample, this clonotype turned up many times. This chain connects TRBV12-3 or TRBV12-4 to TRBJ2-7, with 12 bases lining up with TRBD2. CDR3 length: 15 amino acids. Trimming removed 7 bases from V and 7 bases from J; junction bases left unmatched: 11. DNA of the CDR3: TGTGCCAGCATCCCGTCCGGGACTAGCGGGTCGGAGCAGTACTTC. It is translated as CASIPSGTSGSEQYF.

The table lists this clonotype with many counts. The rearrangement links TRBV6-2 or TRBV6-3 to TRBJ2-7; 9 nucleotides agree with TRBD1. In germline, CDR1 is MNHEY, CDR2 SVGEGT. The V segment lost 0 bases and the J segment 3 bases; nucleotides outside the gene matches: 9. The CDR3 length is 17 residues. The CDR3 reads CASSYSRVGTGNYEQYF. In nucleotides, the CDR3 is TGTGCCAGCAGTTACTCAAGGGTCGGGACAGGGAACTACGAGCAGTACTTC.

This chain links TRBV6-5 with TRBJ2-7; D is possibly TRBD1 or TRBD2 (5 bases each). The CDR3 covers 15 residues. Trimming pared 0 bases from V and 2 bases from J, leaving 11 bases between. CDR1 and CDR2 from the germline V gene are MNHEY and SVGAGI. In DNA form, the CDR3 reads TGTGCCAGCAGTTACTCGAGGGACGCTACCTACGAGCAGTACTTC. Its protein product is CASSYSRDATYEQYF.

V is TRBV7-9 and J is TRBJ1-3; D gene unclear. The CDR3 covers 15 residues. Trimming stripped 5 bases from V and 0 bases from J, with 11 bases between. Germline assignment: CDR1 SEHNR and CDR2 FQNEAQ (reference sequence). The CDR3 bases are TGTGCCAGCAGCGCATCTTCCCCCTCTGGAAACACCATATATTTT. It specifies CASSASSPSGNTIYF.

Only a few counts were recorded for this clonotype. The chain uses TRBV20-1 and TRBJ2-3; tentatively, D is TRBD1 (6 bases). The V gene lost 2 bases and the J gene lost 0 bases, with 21 bases spanning the gap. In germline, CDR1 is DFQATT, CDR2 SNEGSKA (reference sequence). CDR3 size: 18 residues. In nucleotides, the CDR3 is TGCAGTGCTAGAAAGGACAGAGGACAGCAACTTAGCACAGATACGCAGTATTTT. Translated: CSARKDRGQQLSTDTQYF.

The table lists this clonotype with many counts. The CDR3 loop reads CSVEPRGLAGLNEQFF. In nucleotides, the CDR3 is TGCAGCGTTGAGCCCCGCGGGCTAGCGGGGCTCAATGAGCAGTTCTTC. This rearrangement joins TRBV29-1 to TRBJ2-1; 9 positions agree with TRBD2. Germline CDR1 and CDR2: SQVTM and ANQGSEA. This CDR3 has 16 residues. V trimming: 3 bases; J trimming: 6 bases; junction bases outside the gene matches: 12.

This clonotype appeared many times. V is TRBV6-5 and J is TRBJ1-1; the D is unclear. This CDR3 contains 16 residues. From germline, CDR1 is MNHEY and CDR2 SVGAGI. V shed 5 bases and J shed 1 base, with 17 bases lying between them. In DNA form, the CDR3 reads TGTGCCAGCAGTCCCGTGGGAGGGTGGGGGAACACTGAAGCTTTCTTT. Encoded protein: CASSPVGGWGNTEAFF.

This clonotype was seen only a few times. The CDR3 nucleotides read TGTGCCAGCAGCTTAGCATCACAGGGGCAGGTCTACGAGCAGTACTTC. Translating gives CASSLASQGQVYEQYF. This rearrangement joins TRBV7-2 to TRBJ2-7; 7 nucleotides agree with TRBD1. From germline, CDR1 is SGHTA and CDR2 FQGNSA. This CDR3 contains 16 residues. The junction had 8 bases not matched to a gene; V was cut back by 0 bases and J by 3 bases.

This clonotype was seen at least ten times. The CDR3 loop is CASSYSAGNLSNEQFF. The CDR3 nucleotides are TGTGCCAGCAGTTACTCGGCAGGGAATTTGTCAAATGAGCAGTTCTTC. V is TRBV6-2 or TRBV6-3 and J is TRBJ2-1, with a weak D call TRBD1 (5 bases). The CDR3 spans 16 residues. The V end lost 0 bases, the J end lost 7 bases, and 16 bases lay between the germline ends. Per germline, CDR1 MNHEY and CDR2 SVGEGT.

The chain uses TRBV5-1 and TRBJ1-2; 12 bases line up with TRBD1. Germline CDR1 SGHRS, CDR2 YFSETQ. The CDR3 has 15 amino acids. V trimming: 4 bases; J trimming: 8 bases; junction bases outside the gene matches: 9. As DNA, the CDR3 is TGCGCCAGCAGCCCAACCCGGGACAGGGGGCAAGGCTACACCTTC. Protein sequence: CASSPTRDRGQGYTF.

The gene calls are TRBV28 and TRBJ2-6; TRBD2 aligns across 8 bases. This CDR3 contains 17 residues. Trimming cost V 3 bases and J 1 base; bases outside gene matches: 5. Germline CDR1 and CDR2: MDHEN and SYDVKM. Written as DNA, the CDR3 is TGTGCCAGCAGTTTGATGGCGGGAGGTTCTGGGGCCAACGTCCTGACTTTC. This encodes CASSLMAGGSGANVLTF.

This clonotype has a count of ten or more. The chain couples TRBV27 to TRBJ2-2, with D tentatively TRBD1 or TRBD2 (7 bases each). The CDR3 is 15 amino acids. The ends were cut back, 5 bases at V and 6 bases at J, with 16 bases in the middle. The germline gives CDR1 MNHEY, CDR2 SMNVEV (reference sequence). CDR3 protein: CASSRETGRAGELFF. As DNA, the CDR3 is TGTGCCAGCAGTCGAGAGACAGGGAGGGCCGGGGAGCTGTTTTTT.

The gene calls are TRBV5-1 and TRBJ2-3; perhaps TRBD2 as D (5 bases). V gave up 3 bases and J gave up 4 bases, with 15 bases separating them. Germline V gives CDR1 SGHRS, CDR2 YFSETQ. The CDR3 is 15 amino acids. This chain's CDR3 is CASSSGVLGADTQYF. The CDR3 bases are TGCGCCAGCAGCTCTGGAGTCCTCGGGGCAGATACGCAGTATTTT.

This clonotype was recorded many times. V is TRBV29-1 and J is TRBJ2-2; 7 bases are a match to TRBD1. There are 12 residues in the CDR3. Germline CDR1 is SQVTM and CDR2 is ANQGSEA. V lost 3 bases to trimming and J lost 5 bases; unmatched junction nucleotides: 0. CDR3 DNA: TGCAGCGTTGAGGGACAGACCGGGGAGCTGTTTTTT. Amino acids: CSVEGQTGELFF.

This clonotype has a handful of counts. The CDR3 loop reads CATSREVVATGELFF. CDR3 coding DNA: TGTGCCACCAGCAGAGAGGTAGTAGCCACCGGGGAGCTGTTTTTT. This chain links TRBV15 with TRBJ2-2; the D is unclear. The CDR3 loop spans 15 amino acids. V lost 0 bases and J lost 4, with 9 bases in between. Germline V gene sequence: CDR1 LNHNV, CDR2 YYDKDF (reference sequence). The whole variable domain, remainder taken from reference TRBV15 and TRBJ2-2, is DAMVIQNPRYQVTQFGKPVTLSCSQTLNHNVMYWYQQKSSQAPKLLFHYYDKDFNNEADTPDNFQSRRPNTSFCFLDIRSPGLGDTAMYLCATSREVVATGELFFGEGSRLTVL.

V gene TRBV6-5 combines with J gene TRBJ2-3; 8 bases line up with TRBD1. Trimming removed 0 bases from V and 5 bases from J; junction bases left unmatched: 7. This CDR3 region has 16 residues. Germline CDR1 MNHEY, CDR2 SVGAGI. CDR3 protein: CASSYSSRGLGDTQYF. The CDR3 bases are TGTGCCAGCAGTTACTCCTCCAGGGGGCTCGGAGATACGCAGTATTTT.

This clonotype came up a few times. The chain has TRBV12-3 or TRBV12-4 and TRBJ1-2; 9 bases agree with TRBD1. The V gene end was trimmed by 7 bases and the J gene end by 9 bases; junction bases not matched to a gene: 6. CDR3 length: 12 residues. The CDR3 region has the DNA TGTGCCAGCACCTCCTACAGGGGGCGCTACACCTTC. Amino acids: CASTSYRGRYTF.